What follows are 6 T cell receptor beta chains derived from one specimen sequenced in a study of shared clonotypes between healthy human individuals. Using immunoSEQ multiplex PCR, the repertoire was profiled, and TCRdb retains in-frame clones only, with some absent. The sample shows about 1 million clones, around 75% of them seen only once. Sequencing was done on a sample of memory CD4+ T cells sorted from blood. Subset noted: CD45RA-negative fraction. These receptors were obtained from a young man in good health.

The CDR3 sequence: CASNKSNSPLHF. DNA of the CDR3: TGTGCCAGCAATAAGTCGAATTCACCCCTCCACTTT. The rearrangement links TRBV28 to TRBJ1-6, with D unresolved. V was shortened by 7 bases and J by 7 bases, with 8 bases between the two germline ends. Germline loops: CDR1 MDHEN, CDR2 SYDVKM. The CDR3 loop spans 12 amino acids.

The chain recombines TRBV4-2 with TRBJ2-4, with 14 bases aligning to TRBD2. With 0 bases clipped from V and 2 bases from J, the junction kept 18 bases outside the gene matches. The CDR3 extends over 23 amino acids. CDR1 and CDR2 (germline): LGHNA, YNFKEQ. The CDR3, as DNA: TGTGCCAGCAGCCAAGACCCCCTGACTTCGACTAGCGGGGGGGCTTGGTCCAAAAACATTCAGTACTTC. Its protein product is CASSQDPLTSTSGGAWSKNIQYF.

CDR3 sequence: CAWARTTTGTDTQYF. CDR3 coding DNA: TGTGCCTGGGCTCGGACGACAACGGGCACAGATACGCAGTATTTT. The rearrangement links TRBV30 to TRBJ2-3; D remains unclear. The CDR3 has 15 amino acids. The germline V and J ends were trimmed by 5 bases and 1 base, with 16 bases remaining between them. From germline, CDR1 is GTSNPN and CDR2 SVGIG (reference sequence).

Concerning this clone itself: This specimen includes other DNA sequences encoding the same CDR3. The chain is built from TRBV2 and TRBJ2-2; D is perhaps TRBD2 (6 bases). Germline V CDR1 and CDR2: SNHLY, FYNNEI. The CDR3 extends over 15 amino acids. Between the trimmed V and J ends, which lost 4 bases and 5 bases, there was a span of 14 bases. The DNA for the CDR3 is TGTGCCAGCAGTGCACTCGGGGGTGCAACCGGGGAGCTGTTTTTT. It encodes CASSALGGATGELFF.

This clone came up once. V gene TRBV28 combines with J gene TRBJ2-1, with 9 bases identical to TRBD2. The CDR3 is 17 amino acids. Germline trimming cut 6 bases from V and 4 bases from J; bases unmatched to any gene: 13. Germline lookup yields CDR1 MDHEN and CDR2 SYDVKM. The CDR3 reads CASSSRLVAGVYNEQFF. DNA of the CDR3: TGTGCCAGCAGCTCTCGATTGGTAGCGGGGGTATACAATGAGCAGTTCTTC.

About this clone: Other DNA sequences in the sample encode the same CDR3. CDR3 nucleotide sequence: TGTGCCAGCAGCTCTGACACCAGGAACACCGGGGAGCTGTTTTTT. Translated: CASSSDTRNTGELFF. This chain links TRBV7-2 with TRBJ2-2; the D is unclear. Germline values: CDR1 SGHTA, CDR2 FQGNSA. V shed 4 bases and J shed 1 base, with 10 bases lying between them. The CDR3 spans 15 residues.